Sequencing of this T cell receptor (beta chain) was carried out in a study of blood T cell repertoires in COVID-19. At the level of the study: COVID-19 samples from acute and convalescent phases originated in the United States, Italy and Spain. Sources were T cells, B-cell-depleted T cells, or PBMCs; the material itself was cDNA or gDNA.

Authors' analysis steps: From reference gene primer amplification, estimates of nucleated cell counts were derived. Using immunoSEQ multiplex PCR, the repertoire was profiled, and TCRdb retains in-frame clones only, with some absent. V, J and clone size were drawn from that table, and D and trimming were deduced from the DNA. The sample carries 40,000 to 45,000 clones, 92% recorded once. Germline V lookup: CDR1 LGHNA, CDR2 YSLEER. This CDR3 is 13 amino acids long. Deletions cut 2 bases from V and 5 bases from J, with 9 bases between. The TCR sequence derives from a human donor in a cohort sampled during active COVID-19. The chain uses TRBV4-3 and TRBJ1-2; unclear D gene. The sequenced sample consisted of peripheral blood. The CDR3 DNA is TGCGCCAGCAGCCAATTCGGGGAGTATGGCTACACCTTC. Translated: CASSQFGEYGYTF.